Sequencing of this T cell receptor (beta chain) was carried out in a study of shared clonotypes between healthy human individuals. CD8 cells classed as naive were CD45RO-negative and positively selected for CCR7, excluding terminally differentiated effector memory CD45RA+ cells. It was about 190 ng DNA, 25,000 to 35,000 T cell genomes, that sorted-subset replicate PCRs used. The assay was immunoSEQ multiplex PCR, and TCRdb's table has in-frame clones only and misses some. Seen here are about 650,000 clones, around 95% observed once, and the top ten hold roughly 0.1%. This clone was observed a single time. Losses at the gene ends were 4 bases for V and 4 bases for J; bases not matched to a gene: 1. The CDR3 runs 13 residues. The V gene's germline CDR1 is PRHDT and CDR2 FYEKMQ (reference sequence).

The specimen sequenced was naive CD8+ T cells sorted from blood. The origin of this receptor is a woman in her 30s in good health. The chain links TRBV13 to TRBJ2-5; the match to TRBD1 covers 9 bases. CDR3 nucleotides: TGTGCCAGCAGCTCGGACAGGGGAGAGACCCAGTACTTC. Protein product: CASSSDRGETQYF. Full variable domain (missing parts from reference TRBV13 and TRBJ2-5): AAGVIQSPRHLIKEKRETATLKCYPIPRHDTVYWYQQGPGQDPQFLISFYEKMQSDKGSIPDRFSAQQFSDYHSELNMSSLELGDSALYFCASSSDRGETQYFGPGTRLLVL.